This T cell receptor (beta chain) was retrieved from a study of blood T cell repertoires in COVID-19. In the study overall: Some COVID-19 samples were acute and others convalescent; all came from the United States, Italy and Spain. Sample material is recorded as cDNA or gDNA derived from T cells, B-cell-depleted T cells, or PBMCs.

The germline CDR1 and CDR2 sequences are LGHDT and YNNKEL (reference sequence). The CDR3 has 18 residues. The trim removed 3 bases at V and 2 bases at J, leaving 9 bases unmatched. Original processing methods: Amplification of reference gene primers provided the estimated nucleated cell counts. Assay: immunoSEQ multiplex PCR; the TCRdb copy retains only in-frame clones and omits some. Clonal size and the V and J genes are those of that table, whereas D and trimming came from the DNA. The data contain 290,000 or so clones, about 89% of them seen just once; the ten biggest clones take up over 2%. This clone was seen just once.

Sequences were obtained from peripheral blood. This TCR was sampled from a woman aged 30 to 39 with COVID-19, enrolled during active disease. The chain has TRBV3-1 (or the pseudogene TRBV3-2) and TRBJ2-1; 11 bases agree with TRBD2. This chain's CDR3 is CASSQVSGRAGPYNEQFF. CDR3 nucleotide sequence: TGTGCCAGCAGCCAGGTTAGCGGGAGGGCCGGGCCCTACAATGAGCAGTTCTTC.